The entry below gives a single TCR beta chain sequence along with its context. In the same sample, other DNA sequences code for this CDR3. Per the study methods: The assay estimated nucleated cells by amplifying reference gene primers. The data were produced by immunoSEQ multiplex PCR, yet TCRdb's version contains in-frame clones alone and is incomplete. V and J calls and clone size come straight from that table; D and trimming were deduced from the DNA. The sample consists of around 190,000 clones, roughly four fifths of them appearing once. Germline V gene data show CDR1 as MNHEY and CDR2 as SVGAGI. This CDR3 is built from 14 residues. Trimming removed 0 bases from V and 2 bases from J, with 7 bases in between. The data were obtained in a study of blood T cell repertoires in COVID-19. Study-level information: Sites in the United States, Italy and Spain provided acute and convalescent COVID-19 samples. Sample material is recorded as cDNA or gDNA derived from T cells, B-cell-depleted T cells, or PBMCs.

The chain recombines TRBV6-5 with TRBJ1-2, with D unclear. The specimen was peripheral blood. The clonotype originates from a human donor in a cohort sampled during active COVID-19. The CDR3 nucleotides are TGTGCCAGCAGTTACTCGAGGCAAAACTATGGCTACACCTTC. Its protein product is CASSYSRQNYGYTF.